These 4 T cell receptor beta chains came from one sample sequenced in a study of blood T cell repertoires in COVID-19. Sequencing used immunoSEQ multiplex PCR; TCRdb keeps in-frame clones, though not all of them. In the table there are about 210,000 clones, around nine tenths of which are singletons. Sequenced: peripheral blood. These receptors all stem from a man aged 55 to 70 who had recovered from COVID-19.

The CDR3 sequence: CASSYQRGGMNTEAFF. The CDR3 nucleotides are TGCGCCAGCAGCTACCAAAGGGGAGGGATGAACACTGAAGCTTTCTTT. The chain carries TRBV5-1 and TRBJ1-1; perhaps TRBD1 as D (5 bases). V lost 3 bases and J lost 0, with 15 bases in between. The CDR3 runs to 16 residues. CDR1 and CDR2 (germline): SGHRS, YFSETQ.

In the case of this clone: One end of the junction is discordant with germline, which a read error may explain. The V and J genes are TRBV5-4 and TRBJ1-3; D unclear. Germline V gene lookup returns CDR1 SGHNT and CDR2 YYREEE (reference sequence). This CDR3 comprises 14 residues. This CDR3 reads CASRLDVLGNTIYF. CDR3 DNA: TGTGCCAGCAGGTTGGACGTACTCGGAAACACCATATATTTT.

The V and J genes are TRBV19 and TRBJ2-7; D uncertain. The CDR3 runs to 11 residues. V lost 3 bases and J lost 7, with 7 bases in between. Germline V gene data show CDR1 as LNHDA and CDR2 as SQIVND (reference sequence). This CDR3 is CASSIREEQYF. The CDR3 DNA reads as TGTGCCAGTAGTATCCGTGAGGAGCAGTACTTC.

This clone was picked up many times. The chain joins TRBV15 to TRBJ1-5; D is unclear. Germline CDR1 reads LNHNV; CDR2 reads YYDKDF (reference sequence). The V end lost 7 bases, the J end lost 9 bases, and 7 bases lay between the germline ends. The CDR3 contains 10 residues. CDR3 in amino acids: CATKERPQHF. In nucleotides, the CDR3 is TGTGCCACCAAGGAGCGGCCCCAGCATTTT.